This T cell receptor beta chain was recovered during a study of blood T cell repertoires in COVID-19. Germline CDR1 reads SQVTM; CDR2 reads ANQGSEA. The CDR3 loop spans 14 amino acids. V was cut by 5 bases and J by 0 bases, with 11 bases left in between. Original data processing: Estimation of nucleated cell counts relied on the amplification of reference gene primers. Libraries were prepared by immunoSEQ multiplex PCR; TCRdb keeps only in-frame clonotypes and omits some of them. Clone size and the V and J calls come from that table; the DNA yielded D and trimming. Among about 210,000 clones listed, roughly four fifths were seen once.

This rearrangement joins TRBV29-1 to TRBJ1-5; D unclear. The source is a middle-aged woman with acute or convalescent COVID-19. Sample: peripheral blood. As DNA, the CDR3 is TGCAGCGTTCTCCGGGGTTATAGCAATCAGCCCCAGCATTTT. Its protein product is CSVLRGYSNQPQHF. The complete variable domain, with remaining parts taken from reference TRBV29-1 and TRBJ1-5, reads SAVISQKPSRDICQRGTSLTIQCQVDSQVTMMFWYRQQPGQSLTLIATANQGSEATYESGFVIDKFPISRPNLTFSTLTVSNMSPEDSSIYLCSVLRGYSNQPQHFGDGTRLSIL.